The entry below describes one T cell receptor (beta chain). One end of the junction fails to match germline, which may point to a read error. The CDR3 consists of 18 residues. The germline V gene encodes CDR1 MNHNS and CDR2 SASEGT. The time point was: pre-sensitization, week 0. The treatment: therapeutic diphenylcyclopropenone sensitization with weekly scalp DPC. Alopecia patients between 18 and 70 years old and suitable for DPC were used as donors. The sample comes from a study of human T cells and chemical hapten exposure. Original processing notes: Sequenced samples showed a median of 95,638 TCRs each, with counts running from roughly 23,000 to 700,000. TCRdb passed the RACE reads through MiXCR, listing each CDR3 protein once. The V and J calls reflect TCRdb's pipeline rather than the authors' work. The data hold about 85,000 distinct CDR3 sequences, with 8.5% observed a single time.

Sequenced material: whole blood, taken in connection with sensitization to the hapten diphenylcyclopropenone (DPC). J is TRBJ2-4 and V is TRBV6-1; D tentatively fits TRBD1 or TRBD2 (6 bases each). The source is a man aged 35 to 55 with alopecia areata. Some clones in this sample may be carry-over from other donors' samples. Here the CDR3 DNA reads TGTGCCAGCAGTGAGGGGACTTGGGGGCGGGGTGCCAAAAAAATTCAGTACTTC. Protein: CASSEGTWGRGAKKIQYF.